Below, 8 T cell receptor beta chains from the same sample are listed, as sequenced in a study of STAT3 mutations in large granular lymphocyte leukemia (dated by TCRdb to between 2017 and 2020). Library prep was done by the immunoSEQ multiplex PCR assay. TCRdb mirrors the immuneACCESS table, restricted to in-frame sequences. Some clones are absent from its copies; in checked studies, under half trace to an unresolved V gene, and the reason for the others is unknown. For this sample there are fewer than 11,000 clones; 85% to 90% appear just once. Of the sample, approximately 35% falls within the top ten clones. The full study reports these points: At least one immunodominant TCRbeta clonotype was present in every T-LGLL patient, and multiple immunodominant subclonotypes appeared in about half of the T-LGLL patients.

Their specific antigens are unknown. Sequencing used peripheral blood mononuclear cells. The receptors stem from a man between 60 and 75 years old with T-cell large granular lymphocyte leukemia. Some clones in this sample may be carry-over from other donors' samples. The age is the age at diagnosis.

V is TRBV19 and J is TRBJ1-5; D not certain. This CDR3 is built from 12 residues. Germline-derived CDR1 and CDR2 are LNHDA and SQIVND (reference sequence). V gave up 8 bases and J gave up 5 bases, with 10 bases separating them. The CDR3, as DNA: TGTGCCAGTGGGTGGGTTGATCAGCCCCAGCATTTT. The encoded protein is CASGWVDQPQHF.

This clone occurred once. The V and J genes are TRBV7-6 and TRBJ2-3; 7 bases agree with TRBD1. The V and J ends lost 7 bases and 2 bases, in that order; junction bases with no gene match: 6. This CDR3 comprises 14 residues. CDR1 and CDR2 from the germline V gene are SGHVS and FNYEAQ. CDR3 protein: CASTPGQTTDTQYF. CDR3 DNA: TGTGCCAGCACCCCGGGACAGACCACAGATACGCAGTATTTT.

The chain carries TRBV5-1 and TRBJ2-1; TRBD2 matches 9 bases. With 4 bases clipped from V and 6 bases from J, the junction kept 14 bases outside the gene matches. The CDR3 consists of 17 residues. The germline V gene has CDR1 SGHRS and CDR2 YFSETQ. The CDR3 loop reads CASSPEPVSGRVNEQFF. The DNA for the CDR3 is TGCGCCAGCAGCCCGGAGCCGGTTAGCGGGAGAGTCAATGAGCAGTTCTTC.

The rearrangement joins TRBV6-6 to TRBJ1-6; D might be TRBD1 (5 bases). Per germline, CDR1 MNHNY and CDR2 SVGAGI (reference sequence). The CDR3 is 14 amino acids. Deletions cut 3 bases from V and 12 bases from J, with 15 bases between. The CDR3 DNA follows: TGTGCCAGCAGTTATGACGACGGGGGTGGACCCCTCCACTTT. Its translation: CASSYDDGGGPLHF.

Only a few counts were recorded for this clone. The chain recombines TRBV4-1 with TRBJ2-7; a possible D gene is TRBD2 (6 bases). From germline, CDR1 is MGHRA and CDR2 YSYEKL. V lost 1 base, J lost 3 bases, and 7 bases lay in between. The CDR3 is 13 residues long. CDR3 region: CASSQVGGYEQYF. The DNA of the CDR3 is TGCGCCAGCAGCCAAGTGGGGGGCTACGAGCAGTACTTC.

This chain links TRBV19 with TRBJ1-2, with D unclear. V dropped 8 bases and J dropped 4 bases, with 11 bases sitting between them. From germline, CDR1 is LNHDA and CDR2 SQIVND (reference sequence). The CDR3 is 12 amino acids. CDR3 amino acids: CASWNRSYGYTF. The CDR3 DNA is TGTGCCAGTTGGAATCGGAGCTATGGCTACACCTTC.

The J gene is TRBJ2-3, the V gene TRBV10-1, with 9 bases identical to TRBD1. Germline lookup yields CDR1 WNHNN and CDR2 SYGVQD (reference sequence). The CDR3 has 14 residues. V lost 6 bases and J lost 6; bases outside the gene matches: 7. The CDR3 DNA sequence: TGCGCCAGCAGCCGGACAGGGGCAGGGGATACGCAGTATTTT. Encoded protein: CASSRTGAGDTQYF.

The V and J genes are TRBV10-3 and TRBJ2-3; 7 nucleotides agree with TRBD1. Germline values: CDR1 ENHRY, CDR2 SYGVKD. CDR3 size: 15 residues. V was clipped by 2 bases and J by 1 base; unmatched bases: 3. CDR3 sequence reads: CAISETGTGTDTQYF. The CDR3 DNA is TGTGCCATCAGTGAGACAGGGACAGGCACAGATACGCAGTATTTT.